A selection of T cell receptor beta chains follows, all from one sample in a study of cytomegalovirus exposure and HLA in healthy donors. Data came from immunoSEQ multiplex PCR; TCRdb stores just in-frame clones and leaves some out. Of approximately 120,000 clones in the sample, around 77% were seen once. Sequencing used PBMCs. The receptors stem from a man aged 40-50 years in good health and CMV-seropositive. Each CDR3 is given with its conserved first and last residue. Each record gives: CDR3 protein, J gene, V gene.

CDR3 protein: CASRGGQGIAYEQYF
J gene: TRBJ2-7
V gene: TRBV19

CDR3 protein: CASSYIPGAAGELFF
J gene: TRBJ2-2
V gene: TRBV6-5

CDR3 protein: CASTAGGLAKNIQYF
J gene: TRBJ2-4
V gene: TRBV27

CDR3 protein: CSVQNREGNTIYF
J gene: TRBJ1-3
V gene: TRBV29-1

CDR3 protein: CASLGQGALDEQFF
J gene: TRBJ2-1
V gene: TRBV6-1

CDR3 protein: CASSLPGDTQYF
J gene: TRBJ2-3
V gene: TRBV5-1

CDR3 protein: CASSLGGDIGQPQHF
J gene: TRBJ1-5
V gene: TRBV28

CDR3 protein: CASSLAGNNEQFF
J gene: TRBJ2-1
V gene: TRBV5-1

CDR3 protein: CASKLRPPKNSQYF
J gene: TRBJ2-4
V gene: TRBV11-3

CDR3 protein: CASSYISTINSPLHF
J gene: TRBJ1-6
V gene: TRBV6-6

CDR3 protein: CASSLIGTEAFF
J gene: TRBJ1-1
V gene: TRBV7-9

CDR3 protein: CASSQLGGSYNEQFF
J gene: TRBJ2-1
V gene: TRBV9

CDR3 protein: CSCWTKNYEQYF
J gene: TRBJ2-7
V gene: TRBV29-1

CDR3 protein: CAISEDGSSYNEQFF
J gene: TRBJ2-1
V gene: TRBV10-3

CDR3 protein: CASRSGTLYEQYF
J gene: TRBJ2-7
V gene: TRBV2

CDR3 protein: CASSPDRLATEAFF
J gene: TRBJ1-1
V gene: TRBV18

CDR3 protein: CATFPGTANTGELFF
J gene: TRBJ2-2
V gene: TRBV7-9

CDR3 protein: CASSQQRRYEQYF
J gene: TRBJ2-7
V gene: TRBV6-5

CDR3 protein: CATSSRVDYEQYF
J gene: TRBJ2-7
V gene: TRBV15

CDR3 protein: CASSLGLSGGELFF
J gene: TRBJ2-2
V gene: TRBV5-1

CDR3 protein: CASSGQGYEQYF
J gene: TRBJ2-7
V gene: TRBV7-9

CDR3 protein: CASSSRDIPYEQYF
J gene: TRBJ2-7
V gene: TRBV2

CDR3 protein: CASSAGTKIVLANTGELFF
J gene: TRBJ2-2
V gene: TRBV19

CDR3 protein: CASSQMGGSGGAGTQYF
J gene: TRBJ2-3
V gene: TRBV7-2

CDR3 protein: CASSFGQFSYEQYF
J gene: TRBJ2-7
V gene: TRBV7-2

CDR3 protein: CASSYGKAMGVAKNSQYF
J gene: TRBJ2-4
V gene: TRBV4-1

CDR3 protein: CASSLTATNEKLFF
J gene: TRBJ1-4
V gene: TRBV5-1

CDR3 protein: CASSDRGRGITEAFF
J gene: TRBJ1-1
V gene: TRBV28

CDR3 protein: CASSPGLTDTQYF
J gene: TRBJ2-3
V gene: TRBV18

CDR3 protein: CASSLEGTISYEQHF
J gene: TRBJ2-7
V gene: TRBV7-6

CDR3 protein: CASSPNRVSETQYF
J gene: TRBJ2-5
V gene: TRBV9

CDR3 protein: CASSPRQGFTDTQYF
J gene: TRBJ2-3
V gene: TRBV4-3

CDR3 protein: CASSSGTNSYEQYF
J gene: TRBJ2-7
V gene: TRBV7-9

CDR3 protein: CASSLVGTGEYEQYF
J gene: TRBJ2-7
V gene: TRBV7-2

CDR3 protein: CASSGGGGRNSNKNSQYF
J gene: TRBJ2-4
V gene: TRBV9

CDR3 protein: CASRRSPTGELFF
J gene: TRBJ2-2
V gene: TRBV7-2

CDR3 protein: CASSDQRPSDRQGGNQPQHF
J gene: TRBJ1-5
V gene: TRBV6-4

CDR3 protein: CASSFRDRVSGANVLTF
J gene: TRBJ2-6
V gene: TRBV5-1

CDR3 protein: CASKEGGASYEQYF
J gene: TRBJ2-7
V gene: TRBV19

CDR3 protein: CASSLYRGNTEAFF
J gene: TRBJ1-1
V gene: TRBV6-5

CDR3 protein: CAWSALRLAGGTDTQYF
J gene: TRBJ2-3
V gene: TRBV30